Listed here are 24 T cell receptor beta chains from one sample, sequenced in a study of blood T cells in healthy people across ages. For the second PCR, which ran for roughly 6 to 11 cycles, a sample-barcoded 5' primer and a J-beta primer mix were used. A single record per CDR3 protein comes from TCRdb applying MiXCR to the 5' RACE reads. This sample yields 1.2 million to 1.5 million distinct CDR3 sequences, of which 35% to 45% are seen a single time; 7.9% belongs to the top ten. Sample: blood. All receptors come from a woman aged 18-30 years in good health.

Note on this clonotype: Germline is not matched at one junction end, which may reflect a read error. The chain couples TRBV11-2 to TRBJ2-3, with D possibly TRBD2 on 5 matching bases. Germline values: CDR1 SGHAT, CDR2 FQNNGV. The CDR3 consists of 15 residues. The DNA of the CDR3 is TGTGCCAGCAGCTTGCTCCTAGGGAGCACAGCTACGCAGTATTTT. Translating it yields CASSLLLGSTATQYF. Filled out from reference TRBV11-2 and TRBJ2-3, the complete variable domain reads EAGVAQSPRYKIIEKRQSVAFWCNPISGHATLYWYQQILGQGPKLLIQFQNNGVVDDSQLPKDRFSAERLKGVDSTLKIQPAKLEDSAVYLCASSLLLGSTATQYFGPGTRLTVL.

This chain links TRBV20-1 with TRBJ2-7; the match to TRBD2 covers 11 bases. V lost 0 bases and J lost 1; bases outside the gene matches: 5. CDR1 and CDR2 from the germline V gene are DFQATT and SNEGSKA (reference sequence). The CDR3 spans 16 residues. The CDR3 here is CSAREAGTSGSYEQYF. For the CDR3, the DNA is TGCAGTGCTAGAGAGGCCGGGACTAGCGGATCCTACGAGCAGTACTTC.

The chain recombines TRBV6-1 with TRBJ1-4; D is undetermined. Looked up from germline, CDR1 is MNHNS and CDR2 is SASEGT. V lost 2 bases and J 7 bases, leaving 2 bases between the germline ends. The CDR3 covers 11 residues. The CDR3 region has the DNA TGTGCCAGCAGTGAATCTGAAAAACTGTTTTTT. Residues: CASSESEKLFF.

This chain uses TRBV20-1 with TRBJ2-7, with D perhaps TRBD1 or TRBD2 (5 bases each). The CDR3 has 15 amino acids. Germline assignment: CDR1 DFQATT and CDR2 SNEGSKA (reference sequence). Trimming shortened V by 3 bases and J by 3 bases, and 18 bases separated the two germline ends. The CDR3 sequence: CSARGLGDISYEQYF. CDR3 coding DNA: TGCAGTGCTAGGGGTTTGGGGGATATTAGCTACGAGCAGTACTTC.

This clonotype was seen a handful of times. The chain uses TRBV21-1 and TRBJ2-7; TRBD1, the table's D call, lacks a check against the DNA. TRBV21-1 is a pseudogene segment. The CDR3 is 17 residues long. This CDR3 is CASSSPLGGNTSYEQYF. CDR3 bases: TGTGCCAGCAGCTCCCCCCTGGGGGGAAATACCTCCTACGAGCAGTACTTC.

The gene calls are TRBV6-2 or TRBV6-3 and TRBJ2-7; 9 nucleotides align to TRBD1. J lost 2 bases, V lost 6 bases, and 8 bases had no gene match. The V gene's germline CDR1 is MNHEY and CDR2 SVGEGT. This CDR3 spans 15 amino acids. CDR3 amino acids: CASRPPGQGAYEQYF. CDR3 nucleotides: TGTGCCAGCAGACCTCCGGGACAGGGTGCCTACGAGCAGTACTTC.

The V gene is TRBV6-5, the J gene TRBJ2-7; D unresolved. The J call may be mistaken, given a closer DNA end match to TRBJ2-4. The germline V gene has CDR1 MNHEY and CDR2 SVGAGI. The CDR3 loop spans 11 amino acids. The CDR3 DNA sequence: TGTGCCAGCAGGTCCAGCTACATTCAGTACTTC. Amino acid sequence: CASRSSYIQYF.

This clonotype has a handful of counts. One end of the junction fails to match germline, which may point to a read error. This chain connects TRBV7-3 to TRBJ2-7; D uncertain. Germline V CDR1 and CDR2: SGHTA, FQGTGA. The CDR3 has 14 amino acids. CDR3 sequence (DNA): TGCGCCAGCAGCCTCCCGGGTGACTCCTACGAGCAGTACTTC. Encoded protein: CASSLPGDSYEQYF.

The rearrangement links TRBV4-1 to TRBJ1-4, with a weak D call TRBD1 (5 bases). The CDR3 is made up of 16 amino acids. Germline-derived CDR1 and CDR2 are MGHRA and YSYEKL. V lost 6 bases and J lost 6, with 20 bases in between. CDR3 region: CASRPQGRDSHEKLFF. The CDR3 region has the DNA TGCGCCAGCAGGCCCCAAGGCAGGGATTCACATGAAAAACTGTTTTTT.

The chain has TRBV4-1 and TRBJ2-7; no reliable D call. Per germline, CDR1 MGHRA and CDR2 YSYEKL. The CDR3 covers 15 residues. Trimming took off 3 bases at V and 0 bases at J, with 12 bases between the two ends. CDR3 bases: TGCGCCAGCAGCCACTCAGATCCCCCCTCCTACGAGCAGTACTTC. This codes for CASSHSDPPSYEQYF.

The chain's CDR3 is CASRSIGIGSSNQPQHF. Written as DNA, the CDR3 is TGTGCCAGCAGGTCAATAGGTATCGGCAGCAGCAATCAGCCCCAGCATTTT. The J gene is TRBJ1-5, the V gene TRBV6-1; D uncertain. V was cut by 6 bases and J by 1 base, with 19 bases left in between. Germline CDR1 reads MNHNS; CDR2 reads SASEGT. This CDR3 spans 17 amino acids.

The rearrangement links TRBV21-1 to TRBJ2-1; TRBD1 is the table's D call, not checked against the DNA. TRBV21-1 is labeled a pseudogene. The CDR3 loop spans 15 amino acids. In DNA form, the CDR3 reads TGTGCCAGCAGCAAGGGGGCGAGCTCCTACAATGAGCAGTTCTTC. Translated, it gives CASSKGASSYNEQFF.

The V and J genes are TRBV20-1 and TRBJ2-5; maybe TRBD1 (6 bases). Germline-derived CDR1 and CDR2 are DFQATT and SNEGSKA (reference sequence). This CDR3 comprises 15 residues. V was pared by 5 bases and J by 3 bases, with 19 bases between. CDR3 nucleotides: TGCAGTGCTCCCTTGGCAGGGGATTCGGAAGAGACCCAGTACTTC. Its translation: CSAPLAGDSEETQYF.

This clonotype was seen a handful of times. The rearrangement joins TRBV20-1 to TRBJ1-1; D unresolved. Germline-derived CDR1 and CDR2 are DFQATT and SNEGSKA (reference sequence). The CDR3 has 12 amino acids. Trimming pared 5 bases from V and 2 bases from J, leaving 9 bases between. The CDR3 sequence is CSAPRHNTEAFF. The CDR3 DNA reads as TGCAGTGCTCCAAGACACAACACTGAAGCTTTCTTT.

The chain is built from TRBV2 and TRBJ1-6; 7 nucleotides line up with TRBD1. CDR3 size: 16 residues. Germline V gives CDR1 SNHLY, CDR2 FYNNEI. Trimming removed 7 bases from V and 6 bases from J; junction bases left unmatched: 12. This chain's CDR3 is CASTLTGTTINSPLHF. As DNA, the CDR3 is TGTGCCAGCACCCTGACAGGGACGACCATTAATTCACCCCTCCACTTT.

CDR3 bases: TGCAGTGCTAGAGTGGACCCACTCTACAATGAGCAGTACTTC. This codes for CSARVDPLYNEQYF. The chain is built from TRBV20-1 and TRBJ2-1; D is unresolved. The J call may be wrong; the DNA end is better matched by TRBJ2-7. The CDR3 extends over 14 amino acids. Germline assignment: CDR1 DFQATT and CDR2 SNEGSKA (reference sequence).

The chain recombines TRBV19 with TRBJ2-4, with D perhaps TRBD2 (6 bases). Trimming removed 6 bases from V and 10 bases from J, with 19 bases in between. CDR1 is LNHDA and CDR2 is SQIVND in the germline V gene (reference sequence). This CDR3 is built from 14 residues. DNA of the CDR3: TGTGCCAGTAGCCCAGGGCAGTCCGGGGGAATTCAGTACTTC. Its translation: CASSPGQSGGIQYF.

V gene TRBV4-1 combines with J gene TRBJ2-4; D possibly corresponds to TRBD1 (5 bases). The ends were cut back, 6 bases at V and 6 bases at J, with 21 bases in the middle. The CDR3 is made up of 16 amino acids. The germline V gene encodes CDR1 MGHRA and CDR2 YSYEKL. CDR3 sequence reads: CASRSWAGPNLNIQYF. DNA of the CDR3: TGCGCCAGCAGGTCGTGGGCAGGGCCCAACCTAAACATTCAGTACTTC.

This clonotype appeared a single time. The chain has TRBV6-1 and TRBJ1-1; D not resolved. V lost 5 bases to trimming and J lost 1 base, with 8 bases between them. This CDR3 is 13 amino acids long. Germline-derived CDR1 and CDR2 are MNHNS and SASEGT. The DNA for the CDR3 is TGTGCCAGCAGTACCAGTGAGAACACTGAAGCTTTCTTT. Its protein is CASSTSENTEAFF.

This clonotype has more than one count but fewer than ten. V and J are TRBV7-2 and TRBJ2-4, with 14 bases matching TRBD2. CDR3 size: 18 residues. CDR1 is SGHTA, CDR2 FQGNSA, per germline. V dropped 5 bases and J dropped 1; count of bases not matched to a gene: 7. CDR3 DNA: TGTGCCAGCAGCCTCGGACTAGCGGGGGGCGTGGCCAAAAACATTCAGTACTTC. Translation: CASSLGLAGGVAKNIQYF.

The chain has TRBV20-1 and TRBJ1-5; D gene ambiguous. V lost 7 bases and J lost 2, with 15 bases in between. The CDR3 runs 14 residues. The germline gives CDR1 DFQATT, CDR2 SNEGSKA (reference sequence). CDR3 sequence: CSGIVGTGNQPQHF. CDR3 nucleotides: TGCAGTGGCATCGTAGGTACAGGCAATCAGCCCCAGCATTTT.

The sample holds a few counts of this clonotype. The junction does not match germline at one end; this may be a read error. This sequence joins TRBV5-1 and TRBJ2-1, with 7 bases aligning to TRBD2. The CDR3 runs 13 residues. Germline loops: CDR1 SGHRS, CDR2 YFSETQ. CDR3 in amino acids: CASSPGLVGEQFF. For the CDR3, the DNA is TGTGCCAGCAGCCCAGGACTAGTCGGTGAGCAGTTCTTC.

This clonotype showed up just a few times. The CDR3 region is CASSLGQGARNNEQFF. The DNA of the CDR3 is TGTGCCAGCAGCTTGGGACAGGGGGCTAGGAACAATGAGCAGTTCTTC. This chain joins TRBV5-5 and TRBJ2-1; 10 positions match TRBD1. The germline CDR1 and CDR2 sequences are SGHKS and YYEKEE (reference sequence). The CDR3 has 16 residues. Unmatched junction bases numbered 5, after V lost 0 bases and J lost 5 bases.

The chain joins TRBV9 to TRBJ1-5; TRBD1 might be the D (6 bases). CDR1 and CDR2 from the germline V gene are SGDLS and YYNGEE. The CDR3 runs 14 residues. V lost 4 bases to trimming and J lost 1 base, with 9 bases between them. Written as DNA, the CDR3 is TGTGCCAGCAGCCCAGGGGTAAGCAATCAGCCCCAGCATTTT. Translated, it gives CASSPGVSNQPQHF.